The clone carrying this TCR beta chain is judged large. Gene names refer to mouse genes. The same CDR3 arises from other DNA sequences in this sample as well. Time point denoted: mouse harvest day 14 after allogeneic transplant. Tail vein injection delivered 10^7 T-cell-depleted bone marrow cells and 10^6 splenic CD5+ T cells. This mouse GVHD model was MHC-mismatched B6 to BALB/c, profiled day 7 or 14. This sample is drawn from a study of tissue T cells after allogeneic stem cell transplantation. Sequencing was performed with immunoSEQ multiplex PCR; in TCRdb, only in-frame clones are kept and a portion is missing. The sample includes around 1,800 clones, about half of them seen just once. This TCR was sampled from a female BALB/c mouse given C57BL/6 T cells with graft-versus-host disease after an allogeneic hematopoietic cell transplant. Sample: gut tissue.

The CDR3 bases that were read are TGTGCCAGCAGTATCTGGGGGGGTGGTGCTGAGCAGTTC. Protein product: CASSIWGGGAEQF. The complete CDR3 protein is CASSIWGGGAEQFF. This chain connects TRBV15 to TRBJ2-1, with 9 bases fitting TRBD2. The read gets to within 1 residue of the CDR3 end, and the germline J gene fills in the rest. V was clipped by 5 bases and J by 6 bases; unmatched bases: 5. The CDR3 totals 14 residues. In germline, CDR1 is SGHND, CDR2 FRSKSL.